The 8 T cell receptor beta chains reported below all come from one sample, sequenced in a study of T cell clonality in common variable immunodeficiency. The data were produced by immunoSEQ multiplex PCR, yet TCRdb's version contains in-frame clones alone and is incomplete. The repertoire consists of over 30,000 clones, none detected only once. The sequenced sample was peripheral blood mononuclear cells. Source of these receptors: a person aged 18 to 75 in good health.

This clone was recorded at least ten times. The read halts 3 residues ahead of the CDR3 end, with the missing end drawn from the germline J gene. This chain connects TRBV20-1 to TRBJ1-2; TRBD1 matches 11 bases. Germline V gene lookup returns CDR1 DFQATT and CDR2 SNEGSKA (reference sequence). V trimming: 5 bases; J trimming: 6 bases; junction bases outside the gene matches: 5. The CDR3 loop spans 13 amino acids. The CDR3 sequence: CSAQDRGRDGYTF. Incomplete CDR3 DNA: TGCAGTGCTCAGGACAGGGGGCGAGATGGC.

Ten or more counts support this clone. Incomplete CDR3 DNA: TGTGCCAGCAGTCCTCAGACTAGCGGGAGTTTAGAGACC. Its translation is CASSPQTSGSLET. The entire CDR3 is CASSPQTSGSLETQYF. The rearrangement links TRBV5-4 to TRBJ2-5, with 12 bases matching TRBD2. With the read ending 3 residues before the CDR3 end, the germline J gene is used to fill in that end. After removal of 5 bases from V and 4 bases from J, the junction contained 9 bases not matched to a gene. From germline, CDR1 is SGHNT and CDR2 YYREEE (reference sequence). The CDR3 consists of 16 residues.

This clone came up many times. The read halts 3 residues ahead of the CDR3 end, with the missing end drawn from the germline J gene. This chain joins TRBV2 and TRBJ1-1; D ambiguous. Germline V gene sequence: CDR1 SNHLY, CDR2 FYNNEI. The CDR3 is 12 amino acids. CDR3 amino acids: CASSAGPFKAFF. Incomplete CDR3 DNA: TGTGCCAGCAGTGCTGGGCCCTTTAAA.

This clone was observed many times. The read ends 3 residues before the CDR3 terminus; that terminus is restored from the germline J gene. The chain combines TRBV7-6 with TRBJ2-2, with D possibly matching TRBD2 (5 bases). Trimming shortened V by 3 bases and J by 3 bases, and 20 bases separated the two germline ends. The CDR3 loop spans 18 amino acids. Germline CDR1 is SGHVS and CDR2 is FNYEAQ. CDR3 residues: CASSFLGSGPLHTGELFF. The covered CDR3 bases are TGTGCCAGCAGCTTTCTTGGGAGCGGACCCCTACACACCGGGGAG.

This clone was seen many times. The CDR3 extends 3 residues past the end of the read, so its final part is completed from the germline J gene. V and J are TRBV14 and TRBJ2-3; the match to TRBD2 covers 7 bases. This CDR3 contains 14 residues. The ends lost 7 bases at V and 2 bases at J; junction bases unmatched: 6. Germline V gene lookup returns CDR1 SGHDN and CDR2 FVKESK. Incomplete CDR3 DNA: TGTGCCAGCACTTTAGCGGGCTACACAGATACG. It translates to CASTLAGYTDT. The whole CDR3 protein reads CASTLAGYTDTQYF.

This clone appeared many times. The missing CDR3 end, 3 residues past where the read stops, is filled in from the germline J gene. This chain links TRBV7-2 with TRBJ2-7, with D maybe TRBD2 (6 bases). From germline, CDR1 is SGHTA and CDR2 FQGNSA. The germline V and J ends were trimmed by 7 bases and 6 bases, with 16 bases remaining between them. The CDR3 is 13 residues long. CDR3 in amino acids: CASTQMRGGEQYF. The part of the CDR3 DNA that was read is TGTGCCAGCACCCAGATGCGGGGAGGCGAG.

The sample holds many counts of this clone. From the germline J gene comes the end of the CDR3, since the read stops 3 residues before it. V gene TRBV20-1 combines with J gene TRBJ1-1; D perhaps matches TRBD1 (5 bases). V was shortened by 1 base and J by 0 bases, with 9 bases between the two germline ends. In germline, CDR1 is DFQATT, CDR2 SNEGSKA (reference sequence). The CDR3 has 14 residues. The sequenced part of the CDR3 DNA is TGCAGTGCTAGAGTGGGGGGGGTGAACACTGAA. Amino acid sequence: CSARVGGVNTE. The full CDR3 is CSARVGGVNTEAFF.

This clone was detected many times. The sequence runs out 3 residues before the end of the CDR3; the remainder is reconstructed from the germline J gene. V and J are TRBV5-1 and TRBJ2-3, with 8 bases lining up with TRBD2. The V and J ends lost 4 bases and 3 bases, in that order; junction bases with no gene match: 4. Germline values: CDR1 SGHRS, CDR2 YFSETQ. This CDR3 region has 14 residues. The DNA read from the CDR3 is TGCGCCAGCAGCCAGAGCGGGGGTACAGATACG. Translated, it gives CASSQSGGTDT. The CDR3 in its entirety is CASSQSGGTDTQYF.